Listed below are T cell receptor beta chains from one sample, sequenced in a study of T cells in Graves' hyperthyroidism and ophthalmopathy. TCRdb fed the multiplex PCR reads into MiXCR, producing one record per CDR3 protein. The table lists about 840,000 distinct CDR3 sequences, over 35% of them singletons, with 7.5% to 9.5% in the top ten. The sample comprised blood. The origin of the receptors is a man aged 18 to 35 with Graves' hyperthyroidism. CDR3s include the opening cysteine and the closing phenylalanine or tryptophan. The D gene is left open where the match is weak. Clone size appears in some rows only: once, few, many, or a class for an expanded clone.

D: .; size: many; V: TRBV11-2; J: TRBJ1-6; CDR3: CASSLGGLLHF; DNA: TGTGCCAGCAGCTTAGGGGGCTTACTCCACTTT
D: .; size: .; V: TRBV29-1; J: TRBJ1-1; CDR3: CSGLGRNREAFF; DNA: TGCAGCGGCCTGGGGAGGAATCGTGAAGCTTTCTTT
D: .; size: .; V: TRBV6-2/TRBV6-3; J: TRBJ1-1; CDR3: CASSSTRGAAAFF; DNA: TGTGCCAGCAGTTCGACGCGGGGGGCTGCAGCTTTCTTT
D: TRBD1; size: many; V: TRBV14; J: TRBJ1-2; CDR3: CASSLTGFEGYTF; DNA: TGTGCCAGCAGCCTGACAGGGTTTGAAGGCTACACCTTC
D: .; size: many; V: TRBV2; J: TRBJ1-5; CDR3: CASSEVSGPQHF; DNA: TGTGCCAGCAGTGAGGTATCAGGGCCCCAGCATTTT
D: .; size: .; V: TRBV15; J: TRBJ1-4; CDR3: CATSSQGGRREKLFF; DNA: TGTGCCACCAGCAGCCAAGGTGGGCGGAGGGAAAAACTGTTTTTT
D: TRBD1; size: .; V: TRBV6-6; J: TRBJ1-1; CDR3: CASSWTGIAEAFF; DNA: TGTGCCAGCAGTTGGACAGGGATCGCTGAAGCCTTCTTT
D: .; size: .; V: TRBV19; J: TRBJ2-7; CDR3: CASSTSPYEQYF; DNA: TGTGCCAGTAGTACCTCCCCCTACGAGCAGTACTTC
D: .; size: many; V: TRBV19; J: TRBJ2-7; CDR3: CASTGGNSYEQYF; DNA: TGTGCCAGTACCGGAGGGAATTCCTACGAGCAGTACTTC
D: TRBD1; size: many; V: TRBV19; J: TRBJ1-1; CDR3: CASNTGGANTEAFF; DNA: TGTGCCAGTAATACAGGGGGCGCGAACACTGAAGCTTTCTTT
D: .; size: many; V: TRBV29-1; J: TRBJ1-2; CDR3: CSVLKREEGYTF; DNA: TGCAGCGTTCTAAAGAGAGAGGAGGGCTACACCTTC
D: TRBD1; size: .; V: TRBV5-6; J: TRBJ2-7; CDR3: CASTQRDRDMEQYF; DNA: TGTGCCAGCACCCAACGGGACAGGGATATGGAGCAGTACTTC
D: TRBD1; size: .; V: TRBV6-5; J: TRBJ1-2; CDR3: CASSFYRTGGDYGYTF; DNA: TGTGCCAGCAGTTTCTACCGGACAGGGGGCGACTATGGCTACACCTTC
D: TRBD1; size: few; V: TRBV7-9; J: TRBJ2-5; CDR3: CASSFTGTGGETQYF; DNA: TGTGCCAGCAGCTTCACTGGGACAGGGGGCGAGACCCAGTACTTC
D: .; size: .; V: TRBV25-1; J: TRBJ1-1; CDR3: CASSAGAGLDTEAFF; DNA: TGTGCCAGCAGTGCGGGTGCCGGATTGGACACTGAAGCTTTCTTT
D: .; size: .; V: TRBV25-1; J: TRBJ1-6; CDR3: CASSTRDPRHSPLHF; DNA: TGTGCCAGCAGTACTCGGGACCCCCGACATTCACCCCTCCACTTT
D: .; size: .; V: TRBV14; J: TRBJ1-1; CDR3: CASSPYRRGTEASF; DNA: TGTGCCAGCAGCCCTTACAGAAGAGGGACTGAAGCTTCCTTT
D: .; size: .; V: TRBV12-3/TRBV12-4; J: TRBJ1-1; CDR3: CASSLKGRWTEAFF; DNA: TGTGCCAGCAGTTTAAAGGGCCGGTGGACTGAAGCTTTCTTT
D: .; size: .; V: TRBV20-1; J: TRBJ2-7; CDR3: CSASLGGYEQYF; DNA: TGCAGTGCTAGTCTGGGAGGCTACGAGCAGTACTTC
D: TRBD2; size: .; V: TRBV3-1; J: TRBJ2-7; CDR3: CATASGRKAQYF; DNA: TGTGCCACGGCTAGCGGGAGGAAGGCGCAGTACTTC
D: TRBD1; size: many; V: TRBV10-3; J: TRBJ2-7; CDR3: CAISPGQGGDEQYF; DNA: TGTGCCATCAGCCCTGGACAGGGAGGCGACGAGCAGTACTTC
D: TRBD1; size: few; V: TRBV20-1; J: TRBJ1-6; CDR3: CSAKGAIQAPLHF; DNA: TGCAGTGCTAAGGGGGCAATTCAAGCCCCCCTCCACTTT
D: TRBD1; size: .; V: TRBV25-1; J: TRBJ2-7; CDR3: CASSPQGESSYEQYF; DNA: TGTGCCAGCAGTCCTCAGGGGGAATCCTCCTACGAGCAGTACTTC
D: .; size: few; V: TRBV10-3; J: TRBJ1-2; CDR3: CAISGRDGYTF; DNA: TGTGCCATCAGTGGGAGAGATGGCTACACCTTC
D: TRBD2; size: .; V: TRBV20-1; J: TRBJ2-5; CDR3: CSARPDLAGGMQETQYF; DNA: TGCAGTGCTAGGCCCGACCTAGCGGGAGGGATGCAGGAGACCCAGTACTTC
D: .; size: few; V: TRBV7-6; J: TRBJ2-5; CDR3: CASSDGAGPQETQYF; DNA: TGTGCCAGCAGTGATGGAGCGGGTCCCCAAGAGACCCAGTACTTC
D: .; size: many; V: TRBV29-1; J: TRBJ1-2; CDR3: CSVKRGYGYTF; DNA: TGCAGCGTTAAAAGGGGGTATGGCTACACCTTC
D: .; size: few; V: TRBV7-3; J: TRBJ1-1; CDR3: CASSETGPAFF; DNA: TGTGCCAGCAGCGAAACAGGGCCGGCTTTCTTT
D: .; size: .; V: TRBV20-1; J: TRBJ2-6; CDR3: CSAKGGGANVLTF; DNA: TGCAGTGCTAAGGGTGGTGGGGCCAACGTCCTGACTTTC
D: .; size: many; V: TRBV29-1; J: TRBJ1-1; CDR3: CSVPKDSRAFF; DNA: TGCAGCGTCCCTAAGGACTCGAGAGCTTTCTTT
D: TRBD1; size: few; V: TRBV4-1; J: TRBJ1-5; CDR3: CASSEGQFSNQPQHF; DNA: TGCGCCAGCAGCGAGGGACAGTTTAGCAATCAGCCCCAGCATTTT
D: .; size: many; V: TRBV6-6; J: TRBJ1-2; CDR3: CASSFDRYGYTF; DNA: TGTGCCAGCAGTTTCGACAGATATGGCTACACCTTC
D: .; size: .; V: TRBV7-9; J: TRBJ1-5; CDR3: CASSLAGDSNRPQHF; DNA: TGTGCCAGCAGCTTGGCGGGGGACTCCAATCGGCCCCAGCATTTT
D: .; size: many; V: TRBV7-3; J: TRBJ1-5; CDR3: CASSLTGHCYSNQPQHF; DNA: TGTGCCAGCAGCTTGACGGGACACTGTTATAGCAATCAGCCCCAGCATTTT
D: .; size: many; V: TRBV7-8; J: TRBJ2-7; CDR3: CASTIPRRGEQYF; DNA: TGTGCCAGCACCATCCCACGGCGAGGCGAGCAGTACTTC
D: TRBD1; size: few; V: TRBV12-3/TRBV12-4; J: TRBJ1-1; CDR3: CASSWTGSGEAFF; DNA: TGTGCCAGCAGCTGGACAGGGTCGGGTGAAGCTTTCTTT
D: .; size: few; V: TRBV6-1; J: TRBJ1-1; CDR3: CASSEALQKNTEAFF; DNA: TGTGCCAGCAGTGAAGCTTTACAGAAGAACACTGAAGCTTTCTTT
D: TRBD1; size: .; V: TRBV6-1; J: TRBJ1-1; CDR3: CASSADRVTEAFF; DNA: TGTGCCAGCAGTGCGGACAGGGTCACTGAAGCTTTCTTT
D: .; size: many; V: TRBV2; J: TRBJ1-2; CDR3: CASLRTQSTGNYGYTF; DNA: TGTGCCAGCCTGCGAACACAATCGACGGGAAACTATGGCTACACCTTC
D: TRBD1; size: .; V: TRBV9; J: TRBJ1-2; CDR3: CASSARTGGYGYTF; DNA: TGTGCCAGCAGCGCTCGGACAGGGGGCTATGGCTACACCTTC
D: .; size: .; V: TRBV19; J: TRBJ2-5; CDR3: CASSFLGAMETQYF; DNA: TGTGCCAGTAGTTTTTTGGGGGCGATGGAGACCCAGTACTTC
D: TRBD1; size: .; V: TRBV14; J: TRBJ2-7; CDR3: CASSQENRGNEQYF; DNA: TGTGCCAGCAGCCAAGAAAACAGGGGGAACGAGCAGTACTTC
D: TRBD2; size: .; V: TRBV24-1; J: TRBJ2-5; CDR3: CASSWGTSGMTQYF; DNA: TGTGCCAGCAGTTGGGGGACTAGCGGTATGACCCAGTACTTC
D: .; size: many; V: TRBV14; J: TRBJ1-2; CDR3: CASSQDLVGGYTF; DNA: TGTGCCAGCAGCCAAGATCTAGTTGGTGGCTACACCTTC
D: .; size: many; V: TRBV20-1; J: TRBJ1-6; CDR3: CSARDLGGPLHF; DNA: TGCAGTGCTAGAGATTTGGGGGGACCCCTCCACTTT
D: TRBD2; size: .; V: TRBV11-3; J: TRBJ2-5; CDR3: CASSSKAGLVSQETQYF; DNA: TGTGCCAGCAGTTCCAAGGCCGGACTAGTGTCCCAAGAGACCCAGTACTTC
D: TRBD2; size: .; V: TRBV12-3/TRBV12-4; J: TRBJ2-5; CDR3: CASREGLAVQGTQYF; DNA: TGTGCCAGCAGAGAGGGACTAGCGGTCCAAGGGACCCAGTACTTC
D: TRBD1; size: .; V: TRBV29-1; J: TRBJ1-1; CDR3: CSTLTGGVTTEAFF; DNA: TGCAGCACCTTGACAGGGGGAGTGACCACTGAAGCTTTCTTT
D: .; size: .; V: TRBV5-1; J: TRBJ2-5; CDR3: CASSSTSFRAQETQYF; DNA: TGTGCCAGCAGCTCGACCTCTTTTCGGGCCCAAGAGACCCAGTACTTC
D: .; size: .; V: TRBV7-2; J: TRBJ1-3; CDR3: CASSSRHPWTAGNTIYF; DNA: TGTGCCAGCAGCTCCCGACACCCCTGGACGGCTGGAAACACCATATATTTT
D: .; size: many; V: TRBV7-9; J: TRBJ1-1; CDR3: CASRGTSEAFF; DNA: TGTGCCAGCAGGGGGACAAGTGAAGCTTTCTTT
D: .; size: many; V: TRBV7-9; J: TRBJ1-1; CDR3: CASSGDRNGNTEAFF; DNA: TGTGCCAGCAGCGGAGACAGGAACGGGAACACTGAAGCTTTCTTT
D: TRBD1; size: .; V: TRBV13; J: TRBJ2-5; CDR3: CASRSWTGVETQYF; DNA: TGCGCCAGCAGATCCTGGACAGGGGTAGAGACCCAGTACTTC
D: .; size: few; V: TRBV11-1; J: TRBJ2-7; CDR3: CASSLDRKGYEQYF; DNA: TGTGCCAGCAGCTTGGACAGAAAGGGCTACGAGCAGTACTTC
D: .; size: few; V: TRBV9; J: TRBJ1-1; CDR3: CASSSDGMNTEAFF; DNA: TGTGCCAGCAGCTCCGACGGCATGAACACTGAAGCTTTCTTT
D: .; size: .; V: TRBV24-1; J: TRBJ2-5; CDR3: CATSDTAEETQYF; DNA: TGTGCCACCAGTGATACGGCGGAAGAGACCCAGTACTTC
D: .; size: many; V: TRBV29-1; J: TRBJ2-7; CDR3: CSVEGVPYEQYF; DNA: TGCAGCGTTGAAGGGGTTCCCTACGAGCAGTACTTC
D: .; size: few; V: TRBV7-8; J: TRBJ1-3; CDR3: CASSFGRGKGSGNTIYF; DNA: TGTGCCAGCAGCTTCGGTAGGGGAAAGGGGTCTGGAAACACCATATATTTT
D: .; size: .; V: TRBV10-1; J: TRBJ1-2; CDR3: CASSYLRTGVYGYTF; DNA: TGCGCCAGCAGCTACCTTAGGACGGGTGTTTATGGCTACACCTTC
D: .; size: few; V: TRBV7-6; J: TRBJ1-4; CDR3: CASSHFGEHEKLFF; DNA: TGTGCCAGCAGCCATTTTGGGGAGCATGAAAAACTGTTTTTT